The rows below give T cell receptor beta chains drawn from one sample of a study of blood T cell repertoires in COVID-19. TCRdb's copy holds only in-frame clones and misses some; the assay was immunoSEQ multiplex PCR. This table holds roughly 81,000 clones, roughly four fifths found once. Sequenced sample: peripheral blood. Receptor source: a man in his fifties or sixties with acute or convalescent COVID-19. Each CDR3 is given with its conserved first and last residue. Each record gives: CDR3 length, clone size, D gene, J gene, V gene, CDR3 DNA, CDR3 protein. A D gene is named only where the DNA matches it firmly. A row's size may be missing; if present it is once, few, many or a size class.

14,-,-,TRBJ1-1,TRBV7-2,TGTGCCAGCAGCTTAGAAGCCCGTTACACTGAAGCTTTCTTT,CASSLEARYTEAFF
15,few,TRBD1,TRBJ1-2,TRBV6-2/TRBV6-3,TGTGCCAGCAGTTACACGACAGGGGGCCTCGGAGGCTACACCTTC,CASSYTTGGLGGYTF
15,-,TRBD2,TRBJ2-2,TRBV10-1,TGCGCCAGCAGCCCGCTAGCGGGAGCCCCCGGGGAGCTGTTTTTT,CASSPLAGAPGELFF
13,-,-,TRBJ1-2,TRBV12-3/TRBV12-4,TGTGCCAGCAGTTTAGGACAGGCTTATGGCTACACCTTC,CASSLGQAYGYTF
19,-,-,TRBJ1-1,TRBV11-2,TGTGCCAGCAGCTTACAGGCTAGAGGTGTACGGGGGGCGAGGACTGAAGCTTTCTTT,CASSLQARGVRGARTEAFF
14,-,-,TRBJ2-1,TRBV9,TGTGCCAGCAGCCCCGGACTTACCCCTGACGGGCAGTTCTTC,CASSPGLTPDGQFF
16,-,TRBD1,TRBJ2-5,TRBV5-1,TGCGCCAGCAGCTCCGGCCCGACAGGGGGCCAAGAGACCCAGTACTTC,CASSSGPTGGQETQYF
17,-,TRBD2,TRBJ2-1,TRBV3-1/TRBV3-2,TGTGCCAGCAGCCCTTGGACTAGCGGGAGGGCCTACAATGAGCAGTTCTTC,CASSPWTSGRAYNEQFF
11,-,-,TRBJ2-3,TRBV12-5,TGTGCTAGTGGTTTGGTGTCAGGGTCGGATTTT,CASGLVSGSDF
16,-,TRBD2,TRBJ2-3,TRBV19,TGTGCCAGTAGTATAGGGGCGGGGACTAGCGCCAATACGCAGTATTTT,CASSIGAGTSANTQYF
17,-,TRBD1,TRBJ1-4,TRBV10-3,TGTGCCATCAGTGAGTCGCAGGGACAGGGGGCAAATGAAAAACTGTTTTTT,CAISESQGQGANEKLFF
16,once,-,TRBJ2-3,TRBV13,TGTGCCAGCAGCCTACGGAGCGGAGCTAGCACAGATACGCAGTATTTT,CASSLRSGASTDTQYF
12,-,-,TRBJ2-7,TRBV2,TGTGCCAGCAGAAGAGTACTCTACGAGCAGTACTTC,CASRRVLYEQYF
14,few,TRBD2,TRBJ2-3,TRBV9,TGTGCCAGCAGCGTAGACGGGGGGGCAGATACGCAGTATTTT,CASSVDGGADTQYF
13,once,-,TRBJ1-2,TRBV18,TGTGCCAGCTCACCCGACGGTTTGAGGGGCTACACCTTC,CASSPDGLRGYTF
15,-,-,TRBJ2-1,TRBV4-3,TGCGCCAGCAGCCAATCGGCGGGCCGAGACGATGAGCAGTTCTTC,CASSQSAGRDDEQFF
13,-,-,TRBJ1-6,TRBV7-2,TGTGCCAGCAGCCCCAGAGCGGAGGCACCCCTCCACTTT,CASSPRAEAPLHF
15,-,-,TRBJ2-7,TRBV5-1,TGCGCCAGCAGCTTGATTGTGGGGCGACCCTACGAGCAGTACTTC,CASSLIVGRPYEQYF
15,-,TRBD2,TRBJ2-7,TRBV7-2,TGTGCCAGCAGCTCTCTAGCGGGGCCCGCCTACGAGCAGTACTTC,CASSSLAGPAYEQYF
16,-,-,TRBJ1-2,TRBV4-3,TGCGCCAGCAGCCAAGGTTTTTCGCCAGTTAACTATGGCTACACCTTC,CASSQGFSPVNYGYTF
15,-,TRBD1,TRBJ1-1,TRBV24-1,TGTGCCACCAGTGATCGGACAGGGGGGAGCACTGAAGCTTTCTTT,CATSDRTGGSTEAFF
14,-,-,TRBJ2-7,TRBV2,TGTGCCAGCAGTGGGGCAGCTTACCGCTACGAGCAGTACTTC,CASSGAAYRYEQYF
16,-,-,TRBJ1-4,TRBV7-2,TGTGCCAGCAGCGTGTACCCAGGGGCGGCTAATGAAAAACTGTTTTTT,CASSVYPGAANEKLFF
16,once,-,TRBJ1-1,TRBV6-5,TGTGCCAGCAGTTACTTGGGGGGGCGCTCGGCGCCTGAAGCTTTCTTT,CASSYLGGRSAPEAFF
13,-,TRBD1,TRBJ2-2,TRBV5-1,TGCGCCAGCAGCTCCCAGGGGGCAGGGGAGCTGTTTTTT,CASSSQGAGELFF
14,-,TRBD2,TRBJ2-5,TRBV7-9,TGTGCCAGCAGCTTAGGGGTAGCGGGAGAGACCCAGTACTTC,CASSLGVAGETQYF
17,-,TRBD2,TRBJ2-1,TRBV28,TGTGCCAGCAGTTTGGTAGCGGGGGGGAGCTCCTACAATGAGCAGTTCTTC,CASSLVAGGSSYNEQFF
15,-,TRBD2,TRBJ2-1,TRBV10-2,TGCGCCAGCAAGCCGGGACTAGCGGGATACAATGAGCAGTTCTTC,CASKPGLAGYNEQFF
13,medium-sized,-,TRBJ1-2,TRBV30,TGTGCCTGGAGTCCGGGGGGTAACTATGGCTACACCTTC,CAWSPGGNYGYTF
16,-,TRBD1,TRBJ2-2,TRBV3-1/TRBV3-2,TGTGCCAGCAGCCAGGGCGACAGGGGAAGGGCCGGGGAGCTGTTTTTT,CASSQGDRGRAGELFF
12,-,-,TRBJ1-1,TRBV5-8,TGTGCCAGCAGCTTGGGAGCGAAACAAGCTTTCTTT,CASSLGAKQAFF
15,-,-,TRBJ1-6,TRBV3-1/TRBV3-2,TGTGCCAGCAGCCAGGGGTGGGGCCATAATTCACCCCTCCACTTT,CASSQGWGHNSPLHF
13,-,-,TRBJ1-1,TRBV28,TGTGCCAGCAGAGGTCGGGGGAACACTGAAGCTTTCTTT,CASRGRGNTEAFF
15,-,-,TRBJ2-7,TRBV14,TGTGCCAGCACTCCCCTCGGGGGTACCCCTCACGAGCAGTACTTC,CASTPLGGTPHEQYF
13,-,-,TRBJ1-2,TRBV5-1,TGCGCCAGCAGTTGGGGGGGGGCGAGCGGCTACACCTTC,CASSWGGASGYTF
16,-,TRBD2,TRBJ2-1,TRBV7-9,TGTGCCAGCAGCCCGTGGACTAGCGGGATAGCCAATGAGCAGTTCTTC,CASSPWTSGIANEQFF
13,few,-,TRBJ2-1,TRBV12-3/TRBV12-4,TGTGCCAGCAGTTTCGTCGACGGGGGTGAGCAGTTCTTC,CASSFVDGGEQFF
15,-,-,TRBJ2-2,TRBV6-5,TGTGCCAGCAGTCTCGGGTGGGCGAACACCGGGGAGCTGTTTTTT,CASSLGWANTGELFF
17,-,TRBD1,TRBJ1-3,TRBV4-2,TGTGCCAGCAGCCAAGTAGGGACAGCTAGCTCTGGAAACACCATATATTTT,CASSQVGTASSGNTIYF
16,-,-,TRBJ1-1,TRBV18,TGTGCCAGCTCAAAAGATTACAGGGTCGGGGACACTGAAGCTTTCTTT,CASSKDYRVGDTEAFF
15,-,TRBD2,TRBJ2-5,TRBV5-1,TGCGCCAGCAGCTTGGGACTAGCGGGAGTGGAGACCCAGTACTTC,CASSLGLAGVETQYF
13,-,-,TRBJ2-3,TRBV7-2,TGTGCCAGCAGAAAGAGTGGTGCAGATACGCAGTATTTT,CASRKSGADTQYF
13,-,-,TRBJ1-1,TRBV7-9,TGTGCCAGCAGCCAACAGGGAGATACTGAAGCTTTCTTT,CASSQQGDTEAFF
14,-,-,TRBJ1-6,TRBV18,TGTGCCAGCTCACCTTCTGAGGGCAATTCACCCCTCCACTTT,CASSPSEGNSPLHF
12,few,TRBD1,TRBJ1-2,TRBV3-1/TRBV3-2,TGTGCCAGCAGCCGGACAGGCCTTATCTACACCTTC,CASSRTGLIYTF
15,-,-,TRBJ1-2,TRBV5-4,TGTGCCAGCAGCCGGGATAAGAAGGTTAACTATGGCTACACCTTC,CASSRDKKVNYGYTF
14,-,-,TRBJ2-2,TRBV30,TGTGCCTGGAGGGGGCGGGGGCTGACCGGGGAGCTGTTTTTT,CAWRGRGLTGELFF
15,-,-,TRBJ1-2,TRBV5-1,TGCGCCAGCAGCTTGGACGGGGGGACTCGATATGGCTACACCTTC,CASSLDGGTRYGYTF
14,-,TRBD2,TRBJ2-1,TRBV2,TGTGCCAGCAGTATGCAGCGGGGCTACAATGAGCAGTTCTTC,CASSMQRGYNEQFF
15,-,-,TRBJ1-5,TRBV15,TGTGCCACCAGCGCATCATTAGGGGGGGGGCAGCCCCAGCATTTT,CATSASLGGGQPQHF
13,-,-,TRBJ1-2,TRBV12-3/TRBV12-4,TGTGCCAGCAGTTTAGGTTTACAGCGGGCTGGGACCTTC,CASSLGLQRAGTF
15,-,-,TRBJ1-2,TRBV7-9,TGTGCCAGCAGCTCTGCGGGACGAGCTAACTATGGCTACACCTTC,CASSSAGRANYGYTF
12,-,-,TRBJ2-1,TRBV21-1,TGTGCCAGCAACAGGGGCGGCAATGAGCAGTTCTTC,CASNRGGNEQFF